Listed below are T cell receptor beta chains from one sample, sequenced in a study of healthy donors' naive CD4 and CD8 T cells. MiXCR, applied by TCRdb to the reads, yields one record per CDR3 protein. The sample has roughly 200,000 distinct CDR3 sequences; around 74% are singletons. What was sequenced was naive CD4+ and CD8+ T cells sorted from blood, pooled from several donors. These receptors originate from a pool of human donors in good health; the sample pools cells from several healthy donors. Both conserved end residues are part of each CDR3. D genes are given only for firm matches. Not all rows give a size; the values are once, few, many and, for expanded clones, a class.

J: TRBJ2-2; D: TRBD2; V: TRBV23-1; size: -; DNA: TGCGCCAGCAGTCACACTAGCGGGGACCTATTTAGGGAGCTGTTTTTT; CDR3: CASSHTSGDLFRELFF
J: TRBJ1-1; D: -; V: TRBV6-5; size: few; DNA: TGTGCCAGCAGTGTAGAAAGGGGTACTGAAGCTTTCTTT; CDR3: CASSVERGTEAFF
J: TRBJ2-5; D: -; V: TRBV5-5; size: few; DNA: TGTGCCAGCAGCAGAGGGACAACGGGGGAAGAGACCCAGTACTTC; CDR3: CASSRGTTGEETQYF
J: TRBJ1-3; D: -; V: TRBV29-1; size: -; DNA: TGCAGCGTTGAGACGGAGAGCTCTGGAAACACCATATATTTT; CDR3: CSVETESSGNTIYF
J: TRBJ2-7; D: TRBD2; V: TRBV6-5; size: -; DNA: TGTGCCAGCAGCCCACTTAGCGGGGGTTCTTACGAGCAGTACTTC; CDR3: CASSPLSGGSYEQYF
J: TRBJ2-7; D: -; V: TRBV6-2/TRBV6-3; size: -; DNA: TGTGCCAGCAGGCCCAATTACTACGAGCAGTACTTC; CDR3: CASRPNYYEQYF
J: TRBJ2-7; D: -; V: TRBV5-6; size: -; DNA: TGTGCCAGCAGCTTGGTCCCGGGCTCCTACGAGCAGTACTTC; CDR3: CASSLVPGSYEQYF
J: TRBJ2-1; D: TRBD2; V: TRBV4-2; size: -; DNA: TGTGCCAGCTCCCTAGCGGGGATCAGCTCCTACAATGAGCAGTTCTTC; CDR3: CASSLAGISSYNEQFF
J: TRBJ1-1; D: -; V: TRBV18; size: -; DNA: TGTGCCAGCTCACCAGGGATAGGGAACACTGAAGCTTTCTTT; CDR3: CASSPGIGNTEAFF
J: TRBJ2-1; D: -; V: TRBV15; size: -; DNA: TGTGCCACCAGCAGAGAAAGGGTCCATGAGCAGTTCTTC; CDR3: CATSRERVHEQFF
J: TRBJ1-6; D: -; V: TRBV11-2; size: few; DNA: TGTGCCAGCAGCTTAAGTTTCGGACTAACTAATTCACCCCTCCACTTT; CDR3: CASSLSFGLTNSPLHF
J: TRBJ2-1; D: TRBD2; V: TRBV4-2; size: -; DNA: TGTGCCAGCAGCCAAAGGCTAGCGGGATACAATGAGCAGTTCTTC; CDR3: CASSQRLAGYNEQFF
J: TRBJ1-1; D: -; V: TRBV30; size: -; DNA: TGTGCCTGGAATGGGGGCTACACTGAAGCTTTCTTT; CDR3: CAWNGGYTEAFF
J: TRBJ2-4; D: -; V: TRBV6-5; size: -; DNA: TGTGCCAGCATTTTCAAAAACATTCAGTACTTC; CDR3: CASIFKNIQYF
J: TRBJ2-1; D: -; V: TRBV27; size: -; DNA: TGTGCCAGCAGTTTATCCCAGGGGTACAATGAGCAGTTCTTC; CDR3: CASSLSQGYNEQFF
J: TRBJ1-6; D: TRBD1; V: TRBV20-1; size: -; DNA: TGCAGTGCTAGAGATGGGAACAGGGGTAATTCACCCCTCCACTTT; CDR3: CSARDGNRGNSPLHF
J: TRBJ1-1; D: -; V: TRBV29-1; size: -; DNA: TGCAGCGTTGATCGGGGAGGGGGAAACGGTGAAGCTTTCTTT; CDR3: CSVDRGGGNGEAFF
J: TRBJ2-1; D: -; V: TRBV12-3/TRBV12-4; size: -; DNA: TGTGCCAGCAGTCCCGAACAGGGTTACAATGAGCAGTTCTTC; CDR3: CASSPEQGYNEQFF
J: TRBJ2-6; D: TRBD1; V: TRBV6-5; size: -; DNA: TGTGCCAGCAGTCCCAGGACAGGGAACTCTGGGGCCAACGTCCTGACTTTC; CDR3: CASSPRTGNSGANVLTF
J: TRBJ2-1; D: -; V: TRBV20-1; size: -; DNA: TGCAGTGCTAGAGTTGGGAGTTCCTACAATGAGCAGTTCTTC; CDR3: CSARVGSSYNEQFF
J: TRBJ2-7; D: -; V: TRBV5-4; size: few; DNA: TGTGCCAGCAGCTCCTCCATGAACGAGCAGTACTTC; CDR3: CASSSSMNEQYF
J: TRBJ1-3; D: TRBD1; V: TRBV30; size: -; DNA: TGTGCCTGGAGTACAGGACAGGGGGTTGGAAACACCATATATTTT; CDR3: CAWSTGQGVGNTIYF
J: TRBJ1-1; D: -; V: TRBV7-8; size: once; DNA: TGTGCCAGCAGTCATGCTGTGTATACTGAAGCTTTCTTT; CDR3: CASSHAVYTEAFF
J: TRBJ2-1; D: TRBD2; V: TRBV29-1; size: once; DNA: TGCAGCGCTCGGACTAGCAGGAGCAATGAGCAGTTCTTC; CDR3: CSARTSRSNEQFF
J: TRBJ2-3; D: TRBD1; V: TRBV6-5; size: -; DNA: TGTGCCAGCAGTTACTCGATCGACAGGGTTTCAGATACGCAGTATTTT; CDR3: CASSYSIDRVSDTQYF
J: TRBJ2-2; D: -; V: TRBV4-1; size: -; DNA: TGCGCCAGCAGCCTTGAGGGTGTGGCCACCGGGGAGCTGTTTTTT; CDR3: CASSLEGVATGELFF
J: TRBJ2-1; D: TRBD2; V: TRBV12-3/TRBV12-4; size: once; DNA: TGTGCCAGCAGTCTACACCTAGCGGGAGTCAATGAGCAGTTCTTC; CDR3: CASSLHLAGVNEQFF
J: TRBJ2-7; D: -; V: TRBV5-1; size: few; DNA: TGCGCCAGCAGCTTGCAGGTTTCTTCCTACGAGCAGTACTTC; CDR3: CASSLQVSSYEQYF
J: TRBJ2-1; D: -; V: TRBV30; size: -; DNA: TGTGCCTGGAGTGTCTACAGCTACAATGAGCAGTTCTTC; CDR3: CAWSVYSYNEQFF
J: TRBJ1-2; D: -; V: TRBV25-1; size: -; DNA: TGTGCCAGCAGTGAACCCGGGAGGTCGGATGGCTACACCTTC; CDR3: CASSEPGRSDGYTF
J: TRBJ2-2; D: TRBD1; V: TRBV29-1; size: few; DNA: TGCAGCGTAGACACCGGGACAGGGGGCGGGGAGCTGTTTTTT; CDR3: CSVDTGTGGGELFF
J: TRBJ1-5; D: -; V: TRBV19; size: -; DNA: TGTGCCAGTAGTATCGGCGGGTGGAGCAATCAGCCCCAGCATTTT; CDR3: CASSIGGWSNQPQHF
J: TRBJ2-7; D: TRBD1; V: TRBV5-1; size: few; DNA: TGCGCCAGCAGCAGAGGACAGGGGGCCTACGAGCAGTACTTC; CDR3: CASSRGQGAYEQYF
J: TRBJ2-7; D: -; V: TRBV10-3; size: -; DNA: TGTGCCATCAGAAATGACACCCGTGGTTACGAGCAGTACTTC; CDR3: CAIRNDTRGYEQYF
J: TRBJ2-7; D: TRBD2; V: TRBV29-1; size: -; DNA: TGCAGCGTTAGCGGGAGAGCTCACTACGAGCAGTACTTC; CDR3: CSVSGRAHYEQYF
J: TRBJ1-1; D: -; V: TRBV19; size: -; DNA: TGTGCCAGTAGTATTAACCTTATGAACACTGAAGCTTTCTTT; CDR3: CASSINLMNTEAFF
J: TRBJ2-5; D: -; V: TRBV5-4; size: -; DNA: TGTGCCAGCAGCTCGCCCACAGTTCCGAGGGAGACCCAGTACTTC; CDR3: CASSSPTVPRETQYF